A selection of T cell receptor beta chains follows, all from one sample in a study of beta chain features in type 1 diabetes. TCRdb's copy holds only in-frame clones and misses some; the assay was immunoSEQ multiplex PCR. The data hold nearly 350,000 clones, with 7.5% to 9% observed a single time. Sequencing was performed on central memory CD4+ T cells from blood. All receptors derive from a woman aged 18 to 35 in good health. The CDR3 runs from the conserved cysteine through the conserved F or W. D genes are given only for firm matches. For some rows the clone size is stated as once, few or many, or as a class when expanded; others skip it.

v_gene: TRBV7-2
d_gene: NA
abundance: many
j_gene: TRBJ2-5
CDR3aa: CASTIDRQETQYF
CDR3nt: TGTGCCAGCACGATTGATCGCCAAGAGACCCAGTACTTC

v_gene: TRBV5-4
d_gene: NA
abundance: few
j_gene: TRBJ2-3
CDR3aa: CASSGFQSSTDTQYF
CDR3nt: TGTGCCAGCAGCGGCTTCCAATCCAGCACAGATACGCAGTATTTT

v_gene: TRBV5-1
d_gene: NA
abundance: NA
j_gene: TRBJ2-5
CDR3aa: CASSLGTNSETQYF
CDR3nt: TGCGCCAGCAGCTTGGGGACAAATTCAGAGACCCAGTACTTC

v_gene: TRBV2
d_gene: TRBD2
abundance: NA
j_gene: TRBJ2-7
CDR3aa: CASSVSSGRGSYEQYF
CDR3nt: TGTGCCAGCAGTGTATCAAGCGGGAGAGGGTCCTACGAGCAGTACTTC

v_gene: TRBV11-2
d_gene: NA
abundance: NA
j_gene: TRBJ1-1
CDR3aa: CASRVSENTEAFF
CDR3nt: TGTGCCAGCAGGGTATCCGAGAACACTGAAGCTTTCTTT

v_gene: TRBV5-1
d_gene: NA
abundance: NA
j_gene: TRBJ2-1
CDR3aa: CASSLGLANQNEQFF
CDR3nt: TGCGCCAGCAGCTTGGGACTGGCCAATCAAAATGAGCAGTTCTTC

v_gene: TRBV28
d_gene: NA
abundance: NA
j_gene: TRBJ1-1
CDR3aa: CASSLSWEAFF
CDR3nt: TGTGCCAGCAGTTTAAGCTGGGAAGCTTTCTTT

v_gene: TRBV28
d_gene: TRBD1
abundance: few
j_gene: TRBJ2-7
CDR3aa: CASQTGAYEQYF
CDR3nt: TGTGCCAGCCAAACAGGGGCCTACGAGCAGTACTTC

v_gene: TRBV18
d_gene: NA
abundance: few
j_gene: TRBJ2-1
CDR3aa: CASSPQGSYNEQFF
CDR3nt: TGTGCCAGCTCACCCCAGGGCTCCTACAATGAGCAGTTCTTC

v_gene: TRBV4-1
d_gene: TRBD1
abundance: many
j_gene: TRBJ1-2
CDR3aa: CASSPQQGANYGYTF
CDR3nt: TGCGCCAGCAGCCCACAACAGGGGGCTAACTATGGCTACACCTTC

v_gene: TRBV7-2
d_gene: TRBD2
abundance: NA
j_gene: TRBJ2-1
CDR3aa: CASSLEGLGLAVNNEQFF
CDR3nt: TGTGCCAGCAGCTTAGAGGGGCTTGGACTAGCGGTTAACAATGAGCAGTTCTTC

v_gene: TRBV6-5
d_gene: NA
abundance: few
j_gene: TRBJ2-5
CDR3aa: CASSYPENPTQYF
CDR3nt: TGTGCCAGCAGTTACCCGGAGAATCCAACCCAGTACTTC

v_gene: TRBV10-1
d_gene: NA
abundance: NA
j_gene: TRBJ2-1
CDR3aa: CASSAGLDNEQFF
CDR3nt: TGCGCCAGCAGTGCGGGACTCGACAATGAGCAGTTCTTC

v_gene: TRBV11-2
d_gene: TRBD2
abundance: NA
j_gene: TRBJ2-3
CDR3aa: CASSPTRLAGVTDTQYF
CDR3nt: TGTGCCAGCAGCCCTACAAGACTAGCGGGGGTCACAGATACGCAGTATTTT

v_gene: TRBV29-1
d_gene: TRBD2
abundance: NA
j_gene: TRBJ2-3
CDR3aa: CSVSGGPEGTDTQYF
CDR3nt: TGCAGCGTTTCGGGAGGGCCCGAAGGCACAGATACGCAGTATTTT

v_gene: TRBV19
d_gene: NA
abundance: NA
j_gene: TRBJ1-5
CDR3aa: CASSHSGNQPQHF
CDR3nt: TGTGCCAGTAGCCACAGTGGCAATCAGCCCCAGCATTTT

v_gene: TRBV6-1
d_gene: NA
abundance: NA
j_gene: TRBJ2-5
CDR3aa: CASRGDGETQYF
CDR3nt: TGTGCCAGCAGGGGCGATGGGGAGACCCAGTACTTC

v_gene: TRBV28
d_gene: NA
abundance: many
j_gene: TRBJ2-1
CDR3aa: CASSLRLVNEQFF
CDR3nt: TGTGCCAGCAGTTTGCGGCTAGTCAATGAGCAGTTCTTC

v_gene: TRBV29-1
d_gene: NA
abundance: few
j_gene: TRBJ2-5
CDR3aa: CSVERGVGETQYF
CDR3nt: TGCAGCGTTGAAAGGGGAGTCGGAGAGACCCAGTACTTC

v_gene: TRBV11-2
d_gene: NA
abundance: NA
j_gene: TRBJ2-1
CDR3aa: CASSLAVSYNEQFF
CDR3nt: TGTGCCAGCAGCTTAGCGGTATCCTACAATGAGCAGTTCTTC

v_gene: TRBV7-2
d_gene: TRBD1
abundance: few
j_gene: TRBJ2-7
CDR3aa: CASSQDIRLGQGYEQYF
CDR3nt: TGTGCCAGCAGCCAAGATATCCGGCTAGGACAGGGCTACGAGCAGTACTTC

v_gene: TRBV9
d_gene: TRBD2
abundance: many
j_gene: TRBJ2-2
CDR3aa: CASSPLPRTSGSYTGELFF
CDR3nt: TGTGCCAGCAGCCCCTTACCCCGGACTAGCGGGAGTTACACCGGGGAGCTGTTTTTT

v_gene: TRBV4-2
d_gene: NA
abundance: NA
j_gene: TRBJ2-1
CDR3aa: CASSQDYWGADEQFF
CDR3nt: TGTGCCAGCAGCCAAGATTATTGGGGGGCGGATGAGCAGTTCTTC

v_gene: TRBV11-2
d_gene: TRBD2
abundance: NA
j_gene: TRBJ2-7
CDR3aa: CASSLFTSGSYEQYF
CDR3nt: TGTGCCAGCAGCTTATTTACTAGCGGCTCCTACGAGCAGTACTTC

v_gene: TRBV4-1
d_gene: NA
abundance: many
j_gene: TRBJ2-4
CDR3aa: CASSQEMGRVKNIQYF
CDR3nt: TGCGCCAGCAGCCAAGAAATGGGGCGGGTCAAAAACATTCAGTACTTC

v_gene: TRBV4-3
d_gene: TRBD2
abundance: NA
j_gene: TRBJ2-2
CDR3aa: CASSRSAAGGPGGELFF
CDR3nt: TGCGCCAGCAGCCGATCGGCTGCGGGAGGGCCGGGCGGGGAGCTGTTTTTT

v_gene: TRBV2
d_gene: NA
abundance: few
j_gene: TRBJ2-1
CDR3aa: CASRGEGPEQFF
CDR3nt: TGTGCCAGCAGGGGCGAAGGGCCTGAGCAGTTCTTC